The source of this TCR beta chain is a study of blood T cell repertoires in COVID-19. Looking at the study overall: Sites in the United States, Italy and Spain provided acute and convalescent COVID-19 samples. In each case, the material was cDNA or gDNA derived from T cells, B-cell-depleted T cells, or PBMCs.

This clone was observed a few times. Produced via immunoSEQ multiplex PCR; TCRdb's table is partial and in-frame only. Counted here are more than 350,000 clones, about 88% occurring once; the ten biggest clones make up less than 1.5%. The CDR3 has 15 residues. From germline, CDR1 is LGHNA and CDR2 YSLEER. Trimming left V 2 bases short and J 4 bases short, with 11 bases between. Sequencing input: PBMCs or T cells enriched from blood (not recorded which). The TCR sequence derives from a woman between 18 and 29 years old who had been exposed to COVID-19. This chain joins TRBV4-3 and TRBJ1-4; D possibly corresponds to TRBD1 (6 bases). The CDR3, as DNA: TGCGCCAGCAGCCAACCGGGACACATTAATGAAAAACTGTTTTTT. Translated: CASSQPGHINEKLFF.